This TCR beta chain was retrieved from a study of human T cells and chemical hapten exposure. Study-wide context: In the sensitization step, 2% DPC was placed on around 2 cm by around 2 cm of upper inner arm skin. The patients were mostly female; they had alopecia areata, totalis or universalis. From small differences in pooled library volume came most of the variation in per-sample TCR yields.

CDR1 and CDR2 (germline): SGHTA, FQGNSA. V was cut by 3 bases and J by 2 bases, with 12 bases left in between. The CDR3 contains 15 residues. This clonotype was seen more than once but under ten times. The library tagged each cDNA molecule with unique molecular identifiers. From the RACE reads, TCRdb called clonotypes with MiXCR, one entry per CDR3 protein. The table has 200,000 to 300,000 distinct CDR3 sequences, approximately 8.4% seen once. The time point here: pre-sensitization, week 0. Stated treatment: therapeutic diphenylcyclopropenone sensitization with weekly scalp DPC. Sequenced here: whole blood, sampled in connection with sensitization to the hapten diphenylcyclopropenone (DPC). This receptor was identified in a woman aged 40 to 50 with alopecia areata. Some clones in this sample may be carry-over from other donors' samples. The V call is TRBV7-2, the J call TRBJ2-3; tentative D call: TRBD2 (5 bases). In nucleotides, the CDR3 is TGTGCCAGCAGCTTTTTAGGGAGCTACACAGATACGCAGTATTTT. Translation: CASSFLGSYTDTQYF. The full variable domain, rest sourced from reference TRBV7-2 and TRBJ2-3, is GAGVSQSPSNKVTEKGKDVELRCDPISGHTALYWYRQSLGQGLEFLIYFQGNSAPDKSGLPSDRFSAERTGGSVSTLTIQRTQQEDSAVYLCASSFLGSYTDTQYFGPGTRLTVL.